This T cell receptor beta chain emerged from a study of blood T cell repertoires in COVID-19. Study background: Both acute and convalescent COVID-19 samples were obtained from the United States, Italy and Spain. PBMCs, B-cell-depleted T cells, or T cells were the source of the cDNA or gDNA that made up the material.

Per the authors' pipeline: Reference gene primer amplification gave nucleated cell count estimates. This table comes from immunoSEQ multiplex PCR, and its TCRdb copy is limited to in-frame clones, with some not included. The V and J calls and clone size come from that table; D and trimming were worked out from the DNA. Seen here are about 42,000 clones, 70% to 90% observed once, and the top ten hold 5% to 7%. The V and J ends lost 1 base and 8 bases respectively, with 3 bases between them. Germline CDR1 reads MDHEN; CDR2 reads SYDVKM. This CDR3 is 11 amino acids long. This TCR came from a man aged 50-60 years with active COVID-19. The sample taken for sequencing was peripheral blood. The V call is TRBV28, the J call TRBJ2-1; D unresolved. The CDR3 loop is CASSLSYEQFF. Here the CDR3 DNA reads TGTGCCAGCAGTTTATCTTATGAGCAGTTCTTC. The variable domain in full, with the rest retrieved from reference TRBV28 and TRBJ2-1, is DVKVTQSSRYLVKRTGEKVFLECVQDMDHENMFWYRQDPGLGLRLIYFSYDVKMKEKGDIPEGYSVSREKKERFSLILESASTNQTSMYLCASSLSYEQFFGPGTRLTVL.